This passage covers 22 T cell receptor beta chains from one sample sequenced in a study of blood T cell repertoires in COVID-19. Using immunoSEQ multiplex PCR, the repertoire was profiled, and TCRdb retains in-frame clones only, with some absent. The data show about 150,000 clones, roughly 88% seen once. Sequencing was performed on peripheral blood. The origin of the receptors is a woman aged 55-70 years with acute or convalescent COVID-19.

The J gene is TRBJ1-5, the V gene TRBV28; D possibly corresponds to TRBD1 (6 bases). The CDR3 is 17 residues long. CDR1 and CDR2 from the germline V gene are MDHEN and SYDVKM. V was trimmed by 6 bases and J by 4 bases, leaving 22 bases between them. The DNA of the CDR3 is TGTGCCAGCAGCGTCTTAAGGGGGGGGCCGGGGAATCAGCCCCAGCATTTT. As protein: CASSVLRGGPGNQPQHF. Combining the CDR3 with reference TRBV28 and TRBJ1-5 gives the whole variable domain DVKVTQSSRYLVKRTGEKVFLECVQDMDHENMFWYRQDPGLGLRLIYFSYDVKMKEKGDIPEGYSVSREKKERFSLILESASTNQTSMYLCASSVLRGGPGNQPQHFGDGTRLSIL.

The chain is built from TRBV7-3 and TRBJ2-2; unclear D gene. The CDR3 spans 14 residues. Trimming left V 0 bases short and J 1 base short, with 3 bases between. Germline V gene lookup returns CDR1 SGHTA and CDR2 FQGTGA. The CDR3 DNA reads as TGTGCCAGCAGCTTAACTCGGAACACCGGGGAGCTGTTTTTT. It yields the protein CASSLTRNTGELFF.

This chain links TRBV7-2 with TRBJ2-7, with TRBD1 identical over 12 bases. J was trimmed by 6 bases and V by 5 bases; bases with no gene match: 11. The CDR3 consists of 16 residues. Per the germline V gene, CDR1 is SGHTA and CDR2 is FQGNSA. CDR3 sequence reads: CASSQGGTGGEGEQYF. As DNA, the CDR3 is TGTGCCAGCAGCCAGGGTGGGACAGGGGGCGAAGGCGAGCAGTACTTC. The full variable domain, with the rest looked up from reference TRBV7-2 and TRBJ2-7, is GAGVSQSPSNKVTEKGKDVELRCDPISGHTALYWYRQSLGQGLEFLIYFQGNSAPDKSGLPSDRFSAERTGGSVSTLTIQRTQQEDSAVYLCASSQGGTGGEGEQYFGPGTRLTVT.

This clone was observed a handful of times. The rearrangement joins TRBV3-1 (or the pseudogene TRBV3-2) to TRBJ2-7; tentative D call: TRBD1 (6 bases). The germline V and J ends were trimmed by 1 base and 2 bases, with 12 bases remaining between them. The CDR3 runs 15 residues. Germline V lookup: CDR1 LGHDT, CDR2 YNNKEL (reference sequence). CDR3 DNA: TGTGCCAGCAGCCAAGGGGGGCAGGCCCCCTACGAGCAGTACTTC. This translates into CASSQGGQAPYEQYF.

V usage is TRBV14 and J usage is TRBJ1-6, with 9 nucleotides matching TRBD1. CDR1 SGHDN and CDR2 FVKESK come from the germline V gene. The CDR3 is 15 residues long. Trimming cost V 1 base and J 8 bases; bases outside gene matches: 3. The CDR3 DNA reads as TGTGCCAGCAGCCAAGTTAGGACAGGGGATTCACCCCTCCACTTT. This gives the protein CASSQVRTGDSPLHF.

Of note for this clone: Compared with germline, one end of the junction differs, possibly owing to a read error. The chain combines TRBV29-1 with TRBJ1-5, with 8 nucleotides matching TRBD1. The CDR3 covers 12 residues. Germline CDR1 SQVTM, CDR2 ANQGSEA. The CDR3 reads CGTGYFNQPQHF. CDR3 nucleotides: TGTGGGACAGGCTATTTCAATCAGCCCCAGCATTTT.

The genes are TRBV28 and TRBJ2-1; 7 bases match TRBD2. Germline CDR1 MDHEN, CDR2 SYDVKM. The CDR3 loop spans 16 amino acids. Losses at the gene ends were 2 bases for V and 1 base for J; bases not matched to a gene: 5. The CDR3 DNA reads as TGTGCCAGCAGTTTAGTACGGGGAGGGTCCTACAATGAGCAGTTCTTC. Its translation: CASSLVRGGSYNEQFF.

As to this clone: This sample includes further DNA sequences coding for the same CDR3. J is TRBJ1-2 and V is TRBV3-1 (or the pseudogene TRBV3-2); 7 nucleotides align to TRBD1. CDR3 length equals 14 residues. Germline loops: CDR1 LGHDT, CDR2 YNNKEL (reference sequence). V lost 1 base and J lost 4; bases outside the gene matches: 3. In DNA form, the CDR3 reads TGTGCCAGCAGCCAAGGACAGGGAGGCTATGGCTACACCTTC. Amino acid sequence: CASSQGQGGYGYTF.

The chain uses TRBV28 and TRBJ2-2; D unresolved. The V gene lost 2 bases and the J gene lost 6 bases, with 13 bases spanning the gap. The CDR3 extends over 15 amino acids. The V gene's germline CDR1 is MDHEN and CDR2 SYDVKM. CDR3 in amino acids: CASSLAYYGPGELFF. CDR3 in DNA: TGTGCCAGCAGTTTAGCCTACTATGGCCCCGGGGAGCTGTTTTTT. Looking up the rest from reference TRBV28 and TRBJ2-2 gives the full variable domain: DVKVTQSSRYLVKRTGEKVFLECVQDMDHENMFWYRQDPGLGLRLIYFSYDVKMKEKGDIPEGYSVSREKKERFSLILESASTNQTSMYLCASSLAYYGPGELFFGEGSRLTVL.

This chain connects TRBV7-9 to TRBJ1-6; D call uncertain. The CDR3 extends over 14 amino acids. Looked up from germline, CDR1 is SEHNR and CDR2 is FQNEAQ (reference sequence). The V end was cut by 5 bases, the J end by 4 bases, with 9 bases between. Written as DNA, the CDR3 is TGTGCCAGCAGCCCGGGAGGTTATAATTCACCCCTCCACTTT. This translates into CASSPGGYNSPLHF.

The CDR3 protein is CASSHAQGGNTEAFF. The DNA for the CDR3 is TGCGCCAGCAGCCATGCTCAGGGAGGGAACACTGAAGCTTTCTTT. The chain carries TRBV4-1 and TRBJ1-1; weak D call: TRBD1 (5 bases). V was trimmed by 3 bases and J by 1 base, leaving 12 bases between them. Germline CDR1 and CDR2: MGHRA and YSYEKL. The CDR3 is 15 amino acids.

This chain uses TRBV7-8 with TRBJ2-7; 9 bases are a match to TRBD2. Germline V gene sequence: CDR1 SGHVS, CDR2 FQNEAQ. Unmatched junction bases numbered 4, after V lost 5 bases and J lost 2 bases. The CDR3 is 14 residues long. The CDR3 protein is CASSPLAGPYEQYF. For the CDR3, the DNA is TGTGCCAGCAGCCCACTAGCGGGTCCCTACGAGCAGTACTTC.

The chain joins TRBV6-4 to TRBJ2-3; TRBD1 might be the D (5 bases). Germline V lookup: CDR1 MRHNA, CDR2 SNTAGT. The V gene lost 4 bases and the J gene lost 0 bases, with 8 bases spanning the gap. The CDR3 totals 14 residues. CDR3 DNA: TGTGCCAGCAGTGTACAGGCAAGCACAGATACGCAGTATTTT. Translating it yields CASSVQASTDTQYF.

The chain combines TRBV7-2 with TRBJ1-1; the D gene is possibly TRBD1 (6 bases). With 5 bases removed from V and 3 bases from J, the gap between germline ends came to 16 bases. Germline CDR1 reads SGHTA; CDR2 reads FQGNSA. The CDR3 loop spans 15 amino acids. CDR3 DNA sequence: TGTGCCAGCAGCCCTCGACAGGCTAGGGACACTGAAGCTTTCTTT. It translates to CASSPRQARDTEAFF.

The chain recombines TRBV7-4 with TRBJ2-6, with 7 bases that match TRBD1. Germline CDR1 reads SGHVT; CDR2 reads SQSDAQ. V dropped 5 bases and J dropped 4; count of bases not matched to a gene: 14. CDR3 length: 18 amino acids. The CDR3 sequence: CASSPNRGEKSGANVLTF. Here the CDR3 DNA reads TGTGCCAGCAGCCCTAACAGGGGAGAGAAGTCCGGGGCCAACGTCCTGACTTTC.

The V gene is TRBV25-1, the J gene TRBJ1-5, with D perhaps TRBD1 (6 bases). Germline CDR1 MGHDK, CDR2 SYGVNS. This CDR3 is 14 amino acids long. The V end lost 5 bases, the J end lost 2 bases, and 10 bases lay between the germline ends. CDR3 amino acids: CASSKAGGNQPQHF. CDR3 bases: TGTGCCAGCAGTAAGGCAGGGGGCAATCAGCCCCAGCATTTT.

The chain is built from TRBV10-3 and TRBJ1-6; 7 bases agree with TRBD1. Germline V gene lookup returns CDR1 ENHRY and CDR2 SYGVKD. V was clipped by 4 bases and J by 5 bases; unmatched bases: 8. CDR3 length: 16 residues. CDR3 amino acids: CAISVGQGENNSPLHF. CDR3 in DNA: TGTGCCATCAGTGTCGGTCAGGGGGAGAATAATTCACCCCTCCACTTT.

The CDR3 spells CASSTRQGRGTGELFF. The CDR3 DNA follows: TGCGCCAGCAGCACGCGACAGGGGCGCGGCACCGGGGAGCTGTTTTTT. This chain joins TRBV5-1 and TRBJ2-2; TRBD1 matches 8 bases. Germline V gene lookup returns CDR1 SGHRS and CDR2 YFSETQ. The CDR3 is 16 amino acids. Germline trimming cut 4 bases from V and 4 bases from J; bases unmatched to any gene: 9.

This chain uses TRBV6-5 with TRBJ2-2; a possible D gene is TRBD1 (6 bases). The CDR3 contains 15 residues. Trimming removed 1 base from V and 1 base from J, with 7 bases in between. Germline CDR1 and CDR2: MNHEY and SVGAGI. The CDR3: CASSYLGQNTGELFF. Here the CDR3 DNA reads TGTGCCAGCAGTTACTTGGGACAGAACACCGGGGAGCTGTTTTTT.

In DNA, the CDR3 is TGTGCCAGCAGCTTAACGGTCCCAGGGGATGCTTTCTTT. It codes for CASSLTVPGDAFF. J is TRBJ1-1 and V is TRBV7-3; maybe TRBD1 (6 bases). This CDR3 has 13 amino acids. Per germline, CDR1 SGHTA and CDR2 FQGTGA. With 0 bases removed from V and 11 bases from J, the gap between germline ends came to 13 bases.

The chain combines TRBV28 with TRBJ2-3, with TRBD2 matching over 8 bases. The ends lost 8 bases at V and 7 bases at J; junction bases unmatched: 11. Per germline, CDR1 MDHEN and CDR2 SYDVKM. CDR3 length: 14 residues. The CDR3 DNA follows: TGTGCCAGCCTCACGGGGGGGCCGTTGAATACGCAGTATTTT. Translation gives CASLTGGPLNTQYF.

The chain uses TRBV7-9 and TRBJ2-2; 9 nucleotides match TRBD2. Germline V gene data show CDR1 as SEHNR and CDR2 as FQNEAQ (reference sequence). The CDR3 is 15 amino acids. V shed 4 bases, J shed 4 bases, and the junction held 4 bases outside the gene matches. The CDR3 sequence is CASSSGLAGTGELFF. CDR3 bases: TGTGCCAGCAGCTCGGGACTAGCTGGCACCGGGGAGCTGTTTTTT. The variable domain in full, completed from reference TRBV7-9 and TRBJ2-2, reads DTGVSQNPRHKITKRGQNVTFRCDPISEHNRLYWYRQTLGQGPEFLTYFQNEAQLEKSRLLSDRFSAERPKGSFSTLEIQRTEQGDSAMYLCASSSGLAGTGELFFGEGSRLTVL.